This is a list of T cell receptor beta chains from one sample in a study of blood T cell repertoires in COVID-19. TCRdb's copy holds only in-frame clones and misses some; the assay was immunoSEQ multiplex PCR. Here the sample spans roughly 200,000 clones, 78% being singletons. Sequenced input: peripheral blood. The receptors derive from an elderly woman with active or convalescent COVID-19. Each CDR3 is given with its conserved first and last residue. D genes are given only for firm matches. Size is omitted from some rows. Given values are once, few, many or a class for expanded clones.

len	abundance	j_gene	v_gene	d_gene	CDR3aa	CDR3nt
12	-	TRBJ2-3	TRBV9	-	CASSVDQDTQYF	TGTGCCAGCAGCGTAGATCAAGATACGCAGTATTTT
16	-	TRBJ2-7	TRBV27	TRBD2	CASSLSTTSGGHEQYF	TGTGCCAGCAGTTTATCGACAACTAGCGGGGGACACGAGCAGTACTTC
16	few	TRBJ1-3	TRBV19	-	CASRERDQLSGNTIYF	TGTGCCAGTAGGGAGAGAGATCAACTCTCTGGAAACACCATATATTTT
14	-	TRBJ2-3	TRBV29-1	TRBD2	CSVILAGSTDTQYF	TGCAGCGTTATACTAGCGGGGTCCACAGATACGCAGTATTTT
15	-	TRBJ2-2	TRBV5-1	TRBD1	CASQTGASNPGELFF	TGCGCCAGCCAGACAGGGGCGTCTAATCCCGGGGAGCTGTTTTTT
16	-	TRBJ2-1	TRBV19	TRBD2	CASTSHGASGYNEQFF	TGTGCCAGTACCTCCCATGGGGCTAGCGGGTACAATGAGCAGTTCTTC
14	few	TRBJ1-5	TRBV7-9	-	CASSFSGVNQPQHF	TGTGCCAGCAGCTTTTCCGGGGTAAATCAGCCCCAGCATTTT
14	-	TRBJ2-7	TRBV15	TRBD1	CATSRTGGPYEQYF	TGTGCCACCAGCCGAACAGGGGGGCCTTACGAGCAGTACTTC
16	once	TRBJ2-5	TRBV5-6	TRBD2	CASSFVLSGGAETQYF	TGTGCCAGCAGCTTCGTTCTTTCCGGGGGGGCGGAGACCCAGTACTTC
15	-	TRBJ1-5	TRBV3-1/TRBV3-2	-	CASSLADGNNQPQHF	TGTGCCAGCAGCCTAGCGGACGGGAACAATCAGCCCCAGCATTTT
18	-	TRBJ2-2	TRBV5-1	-	CASSLASGQIANTGELFF	TGCGCCAGCAGCTTGGCGTCAGGACAGATCGCGAACACCGGGGAGCTGTTTTTT
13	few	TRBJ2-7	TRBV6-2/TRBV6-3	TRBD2	CASSPMGGSEQYF	TGTGCCAGCAGCCCCATGGGAGGGAGCGAGCAGTACTTC
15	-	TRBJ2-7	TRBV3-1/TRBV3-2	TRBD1	CASSPLTGLSHEQYF	TGTGCCAGCAGCCCTCTGACAGGGCTAAGCCACGAGCAGTACTTC
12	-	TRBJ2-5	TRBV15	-	CATSPYRETQYF	TGTGCCACGAGCCCGTACCGGGAGACCCAGTACTTC
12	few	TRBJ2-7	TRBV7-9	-	CASSLVAYEQYF	TGTGCCAGCAGCTTAGTCGCCTACGAGCAGTACTTC
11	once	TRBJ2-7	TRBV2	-	CASRETYEQYF	TGTGCCAGCAGAGAGACCTACGAGCAGTACTTC
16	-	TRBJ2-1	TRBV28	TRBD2	CASSSLPGRGGFEQFF	TGTGCCAGCAGTTCTCTGCCCGGACGGGGGGGATTTGAGCAGTTCTTC
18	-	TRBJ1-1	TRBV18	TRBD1	CASSPPFLAGGTGTEAFF	TGTGCCAGCTCACCACCGTTTTTGGCAGGGGGCACGGGCACTGAAGCTTTCTTT
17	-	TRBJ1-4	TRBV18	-	CASSPVSQYGTNEKLFF	TGTGCCAGCTCACCAGTATCACAATATGGTACTAATGAAAAACTGTTTTTT
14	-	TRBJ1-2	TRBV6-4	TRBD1	CASSPGTGYYGYTF	TGTGCCAGCAGTCCCGGGACAGGGTACTATGGCTACACCTTC
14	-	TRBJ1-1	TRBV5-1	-	CASSPNGWNTEAFF	TGCGCCAGCAGCCCCAACGGGTGGAACACTGAAGCTTTCTTT
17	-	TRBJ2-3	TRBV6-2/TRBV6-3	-	CASSYSMSLARGDTQYF	TGTGCCAGCAGTTACTCGATGAGCCTAGCGAGAGGCGATACGCAGTATTTT
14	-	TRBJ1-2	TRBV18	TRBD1	CASSPLGTEDGYTF	TGTGCCAGCTCACCGCTCGGGACAGAAGATGGCTACACCTTC
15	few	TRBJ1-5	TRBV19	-	CASSIGAFSNQPQHF	TGTGCCAGTAGTATCGGTGCGTTTAGCAATCAGCCCCAGCATTTT
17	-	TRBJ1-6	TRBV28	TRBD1	CASSLPTGMIHNSPLHF	TGTGCCAGCAGTCTCCCGACAGGGATGATTCATAATTCACCCCTCCACTTT